This T cell receptor beta chain comes out of a study of tumor-infiltrating lymphocytes in primary liver carcinoma. Study as a whole: Sequencing of the samples generated roughly 3.5 to 7.13 million productive TCRbeta reads, with similar yields across tissue types. Study conclusions and caveats: Overlap in tumor-adjacent and tumor-blood pairs fell below that of tumor region pairs. Blood had a significantly lower top-250-clone fraction than tumors did (p = 0.039).

TCR beta cDNA was reverse-transcribed from 500 ng of total RNA. The reaction used a constant-region primer and ProtoScript II reverse transcriptase. ARM-PCR, slightly modified, supplied the TCR beta libraries through three nested multiplex PCR rounds. TRBV1-TRBV30 forward primers and a C-beta reverse primer were used in the first two PCR rounds, which each ran for approximately 10 cycles. MiXCR was run by TCRdb on the multiplex PCR reads, yielding one entry per CDR3 protein. Among under 200,000 distinct CDR3 sequences, less than 70% were seen once, and the ten largest hold about 7.1%. As to this clonotype: Its specificity is not known. Germline and junction disagree at one end, which may indicate a read error.

Unsorted whole blood served as the source of blood RNA, and germline DNA was extracted as well. The germline CDR1 and CDR2 sequences are MNHEY and SVGEGT. CDR3 length: 16 amino acids. The sequencing input was peripheral blood. The sequence was collected from a woman aged 60-70 years with primary liver carcinoma and hepatitis B virus infection. V gene TRBV6-2 or TRBV6-3 combines with J gene TRBJ2-1, with D hard to call. The CDR3 nucleotides are TGTGTCAGCAGTTACTCGTCGAGCGTGAGAAGGAATGAGCAGTTCTTC. Translating gives CVSSYSSSVRRNEQFF.